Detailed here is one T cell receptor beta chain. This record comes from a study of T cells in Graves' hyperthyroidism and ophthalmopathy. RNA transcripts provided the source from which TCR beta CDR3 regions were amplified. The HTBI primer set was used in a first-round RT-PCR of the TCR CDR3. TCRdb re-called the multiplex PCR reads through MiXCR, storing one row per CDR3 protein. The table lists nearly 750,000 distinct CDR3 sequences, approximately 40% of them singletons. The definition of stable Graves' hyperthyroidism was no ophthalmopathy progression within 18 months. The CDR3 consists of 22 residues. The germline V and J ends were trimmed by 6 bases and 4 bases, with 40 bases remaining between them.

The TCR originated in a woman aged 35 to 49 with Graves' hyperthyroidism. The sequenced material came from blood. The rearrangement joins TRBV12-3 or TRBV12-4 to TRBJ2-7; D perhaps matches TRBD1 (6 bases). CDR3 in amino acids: CASSLIGRISESRNRVVYEQYF. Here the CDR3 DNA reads TGTGCCAGCAGCTTAATAGGCCGAATTTCCGAGTCCCGGAACAGGGTGGTTTACGAGCAGTACTTC.